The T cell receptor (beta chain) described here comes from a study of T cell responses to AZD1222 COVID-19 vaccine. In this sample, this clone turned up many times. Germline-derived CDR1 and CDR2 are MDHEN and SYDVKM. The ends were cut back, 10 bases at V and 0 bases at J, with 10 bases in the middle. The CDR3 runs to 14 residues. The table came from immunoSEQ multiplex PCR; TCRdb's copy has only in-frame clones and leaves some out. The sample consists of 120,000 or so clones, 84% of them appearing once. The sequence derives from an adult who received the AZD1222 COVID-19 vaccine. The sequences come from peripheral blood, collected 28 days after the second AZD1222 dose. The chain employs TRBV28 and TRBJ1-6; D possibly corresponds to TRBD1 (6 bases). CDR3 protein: CATTGSSYNSPLHF. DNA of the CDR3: TGTGCCACCACAGGGAGCTCCTATAATTCACCCCTCCACTTT.